These 30 T cell receptor beta chains came from one sample sequenced in a study of blood T cell repertoires in COVID-19. Here immunoSEQ multiplex PCR was the method, and the copy in TCRdb shows in-frame clones only, minus some. The table lists around 310,000 clones, approximately 89% of them singletons. Material: PBMCs or T cells enriched from blood (not recorded which). The receptors here all came from a woman in her 30s who had recovered from COVID-19.

This clone was recorded only once. The chain recombines TRBV11-2 with TRBJ2-3, with TRBD2 matching over 13 bases. The CDR3 length is 18 residues. The V segment lost 6 bases and the J segment 2 bases; nucleotides outside the gene matches: 11. Looked up from germline, CDR1 is SGHAT and CDR2 is FQNNGV. As DNA, the CDR3 is TGTGCCAGCAGAAAAGGGACTAGCGGGACCTGGGCCACAGATACGCAGTATTTT. Amino acid sequence: CASRKGTSGTWATDTQYF.

The J gene is TRBJ1-2, the V gene TRBV30, with TRBD1 matching 10 bases. Germline assignment: CDR1 GTSNPN and CDR2 SVGIG (reference sequence). This CDR3 region has 14 residues. The V and J ends lost 3 bases and 6 bases, in that order; junction bases with no gene match: 7. The CDR3 nucleotides are TGTGCCTGGAGCGGGACGGGACAGGGGAATGGCTACACCTTC. This encodes CAWSGTGQGNGYTF. The variable domain in full, with the rest retrieved from reference TRBV30 and TRBJ1-2, is SQTIHQWPATLVQPVGSPLSLECTVEGTSNPNLYWYRQAAGRGLQLLFYSVGIGQISSEVPQNLSASRPQDRQFILSSKKLLLSDSGFYLCAWSGTGQGNGYTFGSGTRLTVV.

The genes are TRBV3-1 (or the pseudogene TRBV3-2) and TRBJ2-2; 8 nucleotides align to TRBD2. The length of the CDR3 is 16 residues. Germline lookup yields CDR1 LGHDT and CDR2 YNNKEL (reference sequence). V gave up 1 base and J gave up 10 bases; unmatched junction bases: 11. In DNA form, the CDR3 reads TGTGCCAGCAGCCAAGGTTCGATAGCGGGAAAAGAGGAGCTGTTTTTT. Its protein product is CASSQGSIAGKEELFF.

The V and J genes are TRBV19 and TRBJ2-1; no reliable D call. Germline CDR1 LNHDA, CDR2 SQIVND (reference sequence). V was cut by 6 bases and J by 0 bases, with 12 bases left in between. The CDR3 runs to 15 residues. CDR3 in DNA: TGTGCCAGTAGGATCAGACTGATCTCCTACAATGAGCAGTTCTTC. It is translated as CASRIRLISYNEQFF. Looking up the rest from reference TRBV19 and TRBJ2-1 gives the full variable domain: DGGITQSPKYLFRKEGQNVTLSCEQNLNHDAMYWYRQDPGQGLRLIYYSQIVNDFQKGDIAEGYSVSREKKESFPLTVTSAQKNPTAFYLCASRIRLISYNEQFFGPGTRLTVL.

The chain uses TRBV10-3 and TRBJ1-2, with D possibly TRBD1 on 5 matching bases. Germline V gives CDR1 ENHRY, CDR2 SYGVKD. Trimming stripped 9 bases from V and 2 bases from J, with 16 bases between. There are 14 residues in the CDR3. CDR3 loop: CAISTRQGNYGYTF. The CDR3 coding sequence is TGTGCCATTTCAACCCGCCAGGGAAACTATGGCTACACCTTC.

The rearrangement joins TRBV6-2 or TRBV6-3 to TRBJ2-7; weak D call: TRBD1 (5 bases). This CDR3 has 12 residues. The germline gives CDR1 MNHEY, CDR2 SVGEGT. Deletions cut 6 bases from V and 3 bases from J, with 9 bases between. Written as DNA, the CDR3 is TGTGCCAGCAGCACAGGACGCTACGAGCAGTACTTC. Encoded protein: CASSTGRYEQYF.

CDR3 sequence reads: CASSIDGATGELFF. The DNA for the CDR3 is TGTGCCAGTAGTATAGATGGGGCGACCGGGGAGCTGTTTTTT. This chain links TRBV19 with TRBJ2-2, with a tentative D call TRBD1 (5 bases). Deletions cut 0 bases from V and 5 bases from J, with 7 bases between. In germline, CDR1 is LNHDA, CDR2 SQIVND (reference sequence). This CDR3 has 14 amino acids.

Concerning this clone: Other DNA sequences of this sample code for an identical CDR3. The CDR3, as DNA: TGTGCCAGTAGTATACAGGGTGACAATCAGCCCCAGCATTTT. Its protein is CASSIQGDNQPQHF. The chain employs TRBV19 and TRBJ1-5, with TRBD1 as a possible D gene (5 bases). CDR3 length: 14 amino acids. Trimming cost V 2 bases and J 3 bases, with 8 bases left between them. The germline V gene has CDR1 LNHDA and CDR2 SQIVND (reference sequence).

The chain employs TRBV5-1 and TRBJ2-1; TRBD2 matches 11 bases. The V gene's germline CDR1 is SGHRS and CDR2 YFSETQ. After removal of 4 bases from V and 6 bases from J, the junction contained 6 bases not matched to a gene. This CDR3 is 15 amino acids long. CDR3 protein: CASSPGLAEINEQFF. CDR3 nucleotide sequence: TGCGCCAGCAGCCCGGGACTAGCGGAGATCAATGAGCAGTTCTTC.

This clone was seen only once. The chain has TRBV2 and TRBJ1-1, with a weak D call TRBD1 (5 bases). Germline V CDR1 and CDR2: SNHLY, FYNNEI. The CDR3 is 13 amino acids. V was trimmed by 6 bases and J by 3 bases, leaving 11 bases between them. The CDR3 protein is CASRSRQHTEAFF. CDR3 coding DNA: TGTGCCAGCAGATCCAGACAGCACACTGAAGCTTTCTTT. Complete variable domain (other parts from reference TRBV2 and TRBJ1-1): EPEVTQTPSHQVTQMGQEVILRCVPISNHLYFYWYRQILGQKVEFLVSFYNNEISEKSEIFDDQFSVERPDGSNFTLKIRSTKLEDSAMYFCASRSRQHTEAFFGQGTRLTVV.

V and J are TRBV5-1 and TRBJ1-1; D is uncertain. The ends were cut back, 7 bases at V and 0 bases at J, with 16 bases in the middle. From germline, CDR1 is SGHRS and CDR2 YFSETQ. CDR3 length: 15 amino acids. The DNA for the CDR3 is TGCGCCAGCCATCGGGAGGACCGCATGAACACTGAAGCTTTCTTT. It yields the protein CASHREDRMNTEAFF.

This clone was counted once. The chain links TRBV3-1 (or the pseudogene TRBV3-2) to TRBJ2-7; TRBD1 aligns across 8 bases. The CDR3 sequence is 15 residues long. The germline CDR1 and CDR2 sequences are LGHDT and YNNKEL (reference sequence). Trimming removed 2 bases from V and 4 bases from J; junction bases left unmatched: 7. This chain's CDR3 is CASSQSGGAGYEQYF. The CDR3 DNA reads as TGTGCCAGCAGCCAATCAGGGGGCGCGGGTTACGAGCAGTACTTC.

V gene TRBV6-4 combines with J gene TRBJ1-3, with 9 positions matching TRBD1. Germline lookup yields CDR1 MRHNA and CDR2 SNTAGT. This CDR3 comprises 14 residues. After removal of 5 bases from V and 4 bases from J, the junction contained 3 bases not matched to a gene. The CDR3 coding sequence is TGTGCCAGCAGTCCGACAGGGGGAGGAAACACCATATATTTT. Amino acids: CASSPTGGGNTIYF.

The gene calls are TRBV29-1 and TRBJ2-7; 7 bases are a match to TRBD1. The CDR3 totals 13 residues. Per the germline V gene, CDR1 is SQVTM and CDR2 is ANQGSEA. The V segment lost 5 bases and the J segment 7 bases; nucleotides outside the gene matches: 11. The CDR3 region is CSVYSNDREEQYF. As DNA, the CDR3 is TGCAGCGTTTATAGCAACGACAGGGAAGAGCAGTACTTC.

This rearrangement joins TRBV14 to TRBJ2-7; 9 bases line up with TRBD1. The length of the CDR3 is 17 residues. CDR1 is SGHDN, CDR2 FVKESK, per germline. V was clipped by 3 bases and J by 4 bases; unmatched bases: 13. The chain's CDR3 is CASSQKNRGLISYEQYF. The CDR3 bases are TGTGCCAGCAGCCAGAAAAACAGGGGGCTGATCTCTTACGAGCAGTACTTC. The full variable domain, its missing parts supplied by reference TRBV14 and TRBJ2-7, is EAGVTQFPSHSVIEKGQTVTLRCDPISGHDNLYWYRRVMGKEIKFLLHFVKESKQDESGMPNNRFLAERTGGTYSTLKVQPAELEDSGVYFCASSQKNRGLISYEQYFGPGTRLTVT.

The CDR3 DNA reads TGTGCCACCAGCAGAGCCCGAGCGGGCATGCTCCCAGATACGCAGTATTTT. Amino acids: CATSRARAGMLPDTQYF. The rearrangement uses TRBV15 and TRBJ2-3; D perhaps matches TRBD2 (6 bases). Trimming took off 1 base at V and 4 bases at J, with 18 bases between the two ends. This CDR3 comprises 17 residues. Per the germline V gene, CDR1 is LNHNV and CDR2 is YYDKDF (reference sequence).

The rearrangement uses TRBV11-1 and TRBJ2-3; the D is unclear. This CDR3 comprises 16 residues. Trimming shortened V by 1 base and J by 7 bases, and 18 bases separated the two germline ends. CDR1 is SGHAT and CDR2 is FQDESV in the germline V gene (reference sequence). CDR3 in DNA: TGTGCCAGCAGCTTAGTTAATCCCCCAGCGCCGCATACGCAGTATTTT. Its translation is CASSLVNPPAPHTQYF.

The chain uses TRBV2 and TRBJ2-6; the match to TRBD2 covers 7 bases. Germline V gene data show CDR1 as SNHLY and CDR2 as FYNNEI. J lost 0 bases, V lost 11 bases, and 7 bases had no gene match. The CDR3 consists of 15 residues. The CDR3 spells CAVGEGVSGANVLTF. The CDR3 nucleotides are TGTGCCGTAGGGGAGGGTGTCTCTGGGGCCAACGTCCTGACTTTC.

The chain combines TRBV20-1 with TRBJ1-2, with D uncertain. V lost 3 bases and J lost 7, with 15 bases in between. The length of the CDR3 is 13 residues. Per germline, CDR1 DFQATT and CDR2 SNEGSKA (reference sequence). In DNA form, the CDR3 reads TGCAGTGCTAGTGGCAGGAAAGGCTTTGGCTACACCTTC. This gives the protein CSASGRKGFGYTF.

The rearrangement joins TRBV5-6 to TRBJ1-2; 9 bases agree with TRBD1. This CDR3 has 16 amino acids. CDR1 SGHDT and CDR2 YYEEEE come from the germline V gene. Trimming at V came to 6 bases and at J to 7 bases, leaving 16 bases not matched to a gene. This chain's CDR3 is CASTIGQGSILVGYTF. The DNA for the CDR3 is TGTGCCAGCACCATAGGACAGGGGAGTATCTTAGTTGGCTACACCTTC.

The genes are TRBV5-1 and TRBJ1-5; D is perhaps TRBD1 (5 bases). Trimming removed 0 bases at V and 4 bases at J, with 11 bases between. Germline loops: CDR1 SGHRS, CDR2 YFSETQ. The length of the CDR3 is 15 residues. For the CDR3, the DNA is TGCGCCAGCAGCTTGGAAGGGGATTTGAATCAGCCCCAGCATTTT. Translated, it gives CASSLEGDLNQPQHF. The full variable domain, in which reference TRBV5-1 and TRBJ1-5 provide the parts outside the CDR3, is KAGVTQTPRYLIKTRGQQVTLSCSPISGHRSVSWYQQTPGQGLQFLFEYFSETQRNKGNFPGRFSGRQFSNSRSEMNVSTLELGDSALYLCASSLEGDLNQPQHFGDGTRLSIL.

V and J are TRBV7-9 and TRBJ2-4; D is undetermined. The CDR3 spans 14 residues. From germline, CDR1 is SEHNR and CDR2 FQNEAQ (reference sequence). V was clipped by 2 bases and J by 0 bases, with 5 bases between them. CDR3 nucleotide sequence: TGTGCCAGCAGCTTATCTACAGCCAAAAACATTCAGTACTTC. It codes for CASSLSTAKNIQYF.

The chain has TRBV6-2 or TRBV6-3 and TRBJ1-3; weak D call: TRBD1 (6 bases). CDR3 length: 15 amino acids. Germline CDR1 is MNHEY and CDR2 is SVGEGT. V lost 2 bases and J lost 4, with 12 bases in between. The DNA for the CDR3 is TGTGCCAGCAGTTACCGAGGGGGATACGGAAACACCATATATTTT. Protein sequence: CASSYRGGYGNTIYF.

V usage is TRBV19 and J usage is TRBJ1-2; TRBD1 matches 8 bases. Germline V lookup: CDR1 LNHDA, CDR2 SQIVND (reference sequence). The junction had 9 bases not matched to a gene; V was cut back by 6 bases and J by 3 bases. The CDR3 has 15 amino acids. CDR3 sequence: CASRKPTTGDYGYTF. DNA of the CDR3: TGTGCCAGTAGGAAACCCACGACAGGGGACTATGGCTACACCTTC.

The CDR3: CATSDPRQGGETQYF. CDR3 DNA sequence: TGTGCCACCAGTGATCCTCGACAGGGGGGAGAGACCCAGTACTTC. The J gene is TRBJ2-5, the V gene TRBV24-1, with 9 nucleotides matching TRBD1. CDR1 KGHDR and CDR2 SFDVKD come from the germline V gene. The junction had 5 bases not matched to a gene; V was cut back by 3 bases and J by 4 bases. This CDR3 spans 15 amino acids.

The CDR3 here is CASSRQLESGNTIYF. CDR3 in DNA: TGTGCCAGCAGCCGACAGTTAGAATCTGGAAACACCATATATTTT. The rearrangement joins TRBV28 to TRBJ1-3; D may be TRBD1 (5 bases). V lost 6 bases to trimming and J lost 1 base, with 13 bases between them. The CDR3 has 15 amino acids. Germline V lookup: CDR1 MDHEN, CDR2 SYDVKM. Drawing the rest from reference TRBV28 and TRBJ1-3, the complete variable domain is DVKVTQSSRYLVKRTGEKVFLECVQDMDHENMFWYRQDPGLGLRLIYFSYDVKMKEKGDIPEGYSVSREKKERFSLILESASTNQTSMYLCASSRQLESGNTIYFGEGSWLTVV.

This clone has a handful of counts. The V gene is TRBV5-4, the J gene TRBJ1-1; D is uncertain. The length of the CDR3 is 14 residues. The V end was cut by 4 bases, the J end by 4 bases, with 14 bases between. Germline V gene lookup returns CDR1 SGHNT and CDR2 YYREEE (reference sequence). The CDR3 spells CASSPGPGSTEAFF. In nucleotides, the CDR3 is TGTGCCAGCAGCCCGGGTCCCGGCAGCACTGAAGCTTTCTTT.

The rearrangement uses TRBV18 and TRBJ2-3; 7 bases match TRBD2. This CDR3 comprises 17 residues. J was trimmed by 6 bases and V by 0 bases; bases with no gene match: 12. Germline lookup yields CDR1 KGHSH and CDR2 LQKENI. CDR3: CASSPPLSGILGDTQYF. Written as DNA, the CDR3 is TGTGCCAGCTCACCACCGTTGAGCGGGATCCTTGGCGATACGCAGTATTTT.

J is TRBJ2-2 and V is TRBV5-5; no firm D call. The CDR3 is made up of 14 amino acids. Germline V gives CDR1 SGHKS, CDR2 YYEKEE (reference sequence). Trimming stripped 0 bases from V and 8 bases from J, with 11 bases between. The CDR3 DNA reads as TGTGCCAGCAGCTTGGTGTCAGGTCCTGGGGAGCTGTTTTTT. This codes for CASSLVSGPGELFF.

V and J are TRBV6-4 and TRBJ2-3; D perhaps matches TRBD2 (5 bases). The CDR3 covers 13 residues. The germline V gene has CDR1 MRHNA and CDR2 SNTAGT. Trimming cost V 5 bases and J 5 bases, with 11 bases left between them. CDR3 sequence (DNA): TGTGCCAGCAGTCGGGATCGGAAAGATACGCAGTATTTT. Translated: CASSRDRKDTQYF.